Below, 18 T cell receptor beta chains from the same sample are listed, as sequenced in a study of shared clonotypes between healthy human individuals. TCRdb's copy holds only in-frame clones and misses some; the assay was immunoSEQ multiplex PCR. The sample comprises roughly 2,000,000 clones, about 94% of which are singletons, and about 1.6% rests with the top ten. CD45RO negativity and positive selection for CCR7 defined naive CD8 cells, a population that excluded terminally differentiated effector memory CD45RA+ cells. Source material: naive CD8+ T cells from PBMCs. The receptors were gathered from a man younger than 35 in good health. Some clones in this sample may be carry-over from other donors' samples.

The chain employs TRBV6-5 and TRBJ2-7; D is unclear. V dropped 2 bases and J dropped 3 bases, with 8 bases sitting between them. The CDR3 totals 13 residues. CDR1 and CDR2 (germline): MNHEY, SVGAGI. The CDR3 DNA is TGTGCCAGCAGTTACGATGGCAACTACGAGCAGTACTTC. This encodes CASSYDGNYEQYF.

V is TRBV5-1 and J is TRBJ2-1; TRBD2 matches 11 bases. The CDR3 has 18 residues. The trim removed 4 bases at V and 1 base at J, leaving 10 bases unmatched. CDR1 is SGHRS, CDR2 YFSETQ, per germline. CDR3 amino acids: CASSPYLLAGGSYNEQFF. CDR3 bases: TGCGCCAGCAGCCCATACCTATTAGCGGGAGGGTCCTACAATGAGCAGTTCTTC.

The gene calls are TRBV13 and TRBJ2-1; D possibly corresponds to TRBD2 (7 bases). The CDR3 is made up of 15 amino acids. The V gene lost 5 bases and the J gene lost 4 bases, with 15 bases spanning the gap. Germline CDR1 reads PRHDT; CDR2 reads FYEKMQ (reference sequence). In DNA, the CDR3 is TGTGCCAGCAGCAAAGGGGGGGAGAGTTACAATGAGCAGTTCTTC. Residues: CASSKGGESYNEQFF.

Notes on this clone: Other nucleotide sequences from this sample produce the same CDR3. V is TRBV15 and J is TRBJ2-7; 8 nucleotides match TRBD1. V shed 1 base, J shed 0 bases, and the junction held 2 bases outside the gene matches. The length of the CDR3 is 15 residues. Per the germline V gene, CDR1 is LNHNV and CDR2 is YYDKDF (reference sequence). In DNA, the CDR3 is TGTGCCACCAGCAGAGGACAGGGGAGCTCCTACGAGCAGTACTTC. Translating gives CATSRGQGSSYEQYF.

This chain links TRBV18 with TRBJ2-1; maybe TRBD2 (5 bases). This CDR3 contains 13 residues. Germline loops: CDR1 KGHSH, CDR2 LQKENI. Trimming shortened V by 3 bases and J by 9 bases, and 12 bases separated the two germline ends. CDR3 sequence: CASSPEEEGEQFF. The CDR3 DNA sequence: TGTGCCAGCTCACCCGAGGAGGAAGGTGAGCAGTTCTTC.

This chain joins TRBV7-2 and TRBJ2-1; D ambiguous. Germline CDR1 reads SGHTA; CDR2 reads FQGNSA. V lost 1 base to trimming and J lost 8 bases, with 15 bases between them. The CDR3 length is 15 residues. DNA of the CDR3: TGTGCCAGCAGCTTAGGGTCTGTTGAAAGTGATGAGCAGTTCTTC. Amino acids: CASSLGSVESDEQFF.

The rearrangement joins TRBV7-9 to TRBJ2-5, with 10 bases aligning to TRBD2. Germline CDR1 SEHNR, CDR2 FQNEAQ (reference sequence). Losses at the gene ends were 2 bases for V and 4 bases for J; bases not matched to a gene: 7. The CDR3 is 16 amino acids. The CDR3, as DNA: TGTGCCAGCAGCTTAATCCAGCGGGAGGGGGTAGAGACCCAGTACTTC. Encoded protein: CASSLIQREGVETQYF.

The V and J genes are TRBV11-2 and TRBJ1-4, with 7 bases identical to TRBD1. The CDR3 runs 16 residues. V trimming: 5 bases; J trimming: 2 bases; junction bases outside the gene matches: 8. Germline CDR1 and CDR2: SGHAT and FQNNGV. CDR3: CASSLRPGGTNEKLFF. CDR3 DNA sequence: TGTGCCAGCAGCCTCCGCCCAGGGGGGACTAATGAAAAACTGTTTTTT.

This chain joins TRBV9 and TRBJ2-7; D is uncertain. This CDR3 is built from 12 residues. The V gene lost 3 bases and the J gene lost 6 bases, with 10 bases spanning the gap. Germline CDR1 and CDR2: SGDLS and YYNGEE. The CDR3: CASSARGAEQYF. The CDR3 DNA reads as TGTGCCAGCAGCGCGCGAGGTGCCGAGCAGTACTTC. Together with reference TRBV9 and TRBJ2-7, the CDR3 gives the full variable domain: DSGVTQTPKHLITATGQRVTLRCSPRSGDLSVYWYQQSLDQGLQFLIQYYNGEERAKGNILERFSAQQFPDLHSELNLSSLELGDSALYFCASSARGAEQYFGPGTRLTVT.

The chain combines TRBV9 with TRBJ2-5; either TRBD1 or TRBD2 may fit D (5 bases each). This CDR3 is built from 14 residues. Trimming removed 1 base from V and 5 bases from J, with 12 bases in between. CDR1 is SGDLS, CDR2 YYNGEE, per germline. CDR3 DNA sequence: TGTGCCAGCAGCGTATGGGGGAGAGAGGAGACCCAGTACTTC. This codes for CASSVWGREETQYF.

To note about this clone: Other DNA sequences of this sample code for an identical CDR3. V gene TRBV11-2 combines with J gene TRBJ2-7; D is unclear. The CDR3 length is 13 residues. Trimming removed 0 bases at V and 2 bases at J, with 5 bases between. The germline gives CDR1 SGHAT, CDR2 FQNNGV. CDR3 bases: TGTGCCAGCAGCTTAGATCCGACCTACGAGCAGTACTTC. Its protein is CASSLDPTYEQYF.

This clone was recorded only once. The rearrangement joins TRBV15 to TRBJ2-7; D is tentatively TRBD1 or TRBD2 (5 bases each). Trimming stripped 3 bases from V and 2 bases from J, with 11 bases between. Germline lookup yields CDR1 LNHNV and CDR2 YYDKDF (reference sequence). CDR3 length equals 14 residues. CDR3 protein: CATSSRDGAYEQYF. CDR3 DNA sequence: TGTGCCACCAGCAGCCGGGACGGGGCCTACGAGCAGTACTTC.

The chain recombines TRBV4-1 with TRBJ2-5; 7 bases fit TRBD1. This CDR3 is built from 14 residues. Trimming removed 1 base from V and 5 bases from J; junction bases left unmatched: 4. CDR1 and CDR2 (germline): MGHRA, YSYEKL. The CDR3 DNA is TGCGCCAGCAGCCAAGGACAGGGCCTGGAGACCCAGTACTTC. This encodes CASSQGQGLETQYF.

DNA of the CDR3: TGTGCCAGCAGCCCCATCCCGCTAAAACCCGGCGACGTCCTGACTTTC. This encodes CASSPIPLKPGDVLTF. V and J are TRBV13 and TRBJ2-6; D ambiguous. Per the germline V gene, CDR1 is PRHDT and CDR2 is FYEKMQ (reference sequence). V was pared by 5 bases and J by 11 bases, with 22 bases between. The CDR3 runs to 16 residues.

The chain couples TRBV11-2 to TRBJ2-2, with TRBD2 identical over 11 bases. Germline V gene lookup returns CDR1 SGHAT and CDR2 FQNNGV. The V segment lost 5 bases and the J segment 4 bases; nucleotides outside the gene matches: 9. CDR3 size: 17 residues. The CDR3 nucleotides are TGTGCCAGCAGCCCCGGCGGTAGCGGGAGGGTCACCGGGGAGCTGTTTTTT. It yields the protein CASSPGGSGRVTGELFF.

This clone has only one observation. The CDR3 coding sequence is TGCGCCAGCAGCTTGACAGGGACCCATGAGCAGTTCTTC. Translating gives CASSLTGTHEQFF. V is TRBV5-1 and J is TRBJ2-1; D possibly corresponds to TRBD1 (6 bases). The CDR3 is 13 residues long. Germline values: CDR1 SGHRS, CDR2 YFSETQ. V lost 1 base, J lost 8 bases, and 10 bases lay in between.

Regarding this clone: The sample carries other DNA sequences with the same CDR3. The genes are TRBV27 and TRBJ1-2; D ambiguous. V lost 0 bases and J lost 3, with 8 bases in between. Germline V gives CDR1 MNHEY, CDR2 SMNVEV (reference sequence). The CDR3 is 14 residues long. In nucleotides, the CDR3 is TGTGCCAGCAGTTTATCGGGAGGGCACTATGGCTACACCTTC. Residues: CASSLSGGHYGYTF.

Of note for this clone: This sample includes further DNA sequences coding for the same CDR3. CDR3 region: CASSLSRGNQPQHF. Here the CDR3 DNA reads TGTGCCAGCAGCTTAAGTAGAGGAAATCAGCCCCAGCATTTT. V gene TRBV7-9 combines with J gene TRBJ1-5, with no clear D. The V and J ends lost 2 bases and 4 bases respectively, with 9 bases between them. Germline V gene lookup returns CDR1 SEHNR and CDR2 FQNEAQ (reference sequence). CDR3 length: 14 residues. Looking up the rest from reference TRBV7-9 and TRBJ1-5 gives the full variable domain: DTGVSQNPRHKITKRGQNVTFRCDPISEHNRLYWYRQTLGQGPEFLTYFQNEAQLEKSRLLSDRFSAERPKGSFSTLEIQRTEQGDSAMYLCASSLSRGNQPQHFGDGTRLSIL.